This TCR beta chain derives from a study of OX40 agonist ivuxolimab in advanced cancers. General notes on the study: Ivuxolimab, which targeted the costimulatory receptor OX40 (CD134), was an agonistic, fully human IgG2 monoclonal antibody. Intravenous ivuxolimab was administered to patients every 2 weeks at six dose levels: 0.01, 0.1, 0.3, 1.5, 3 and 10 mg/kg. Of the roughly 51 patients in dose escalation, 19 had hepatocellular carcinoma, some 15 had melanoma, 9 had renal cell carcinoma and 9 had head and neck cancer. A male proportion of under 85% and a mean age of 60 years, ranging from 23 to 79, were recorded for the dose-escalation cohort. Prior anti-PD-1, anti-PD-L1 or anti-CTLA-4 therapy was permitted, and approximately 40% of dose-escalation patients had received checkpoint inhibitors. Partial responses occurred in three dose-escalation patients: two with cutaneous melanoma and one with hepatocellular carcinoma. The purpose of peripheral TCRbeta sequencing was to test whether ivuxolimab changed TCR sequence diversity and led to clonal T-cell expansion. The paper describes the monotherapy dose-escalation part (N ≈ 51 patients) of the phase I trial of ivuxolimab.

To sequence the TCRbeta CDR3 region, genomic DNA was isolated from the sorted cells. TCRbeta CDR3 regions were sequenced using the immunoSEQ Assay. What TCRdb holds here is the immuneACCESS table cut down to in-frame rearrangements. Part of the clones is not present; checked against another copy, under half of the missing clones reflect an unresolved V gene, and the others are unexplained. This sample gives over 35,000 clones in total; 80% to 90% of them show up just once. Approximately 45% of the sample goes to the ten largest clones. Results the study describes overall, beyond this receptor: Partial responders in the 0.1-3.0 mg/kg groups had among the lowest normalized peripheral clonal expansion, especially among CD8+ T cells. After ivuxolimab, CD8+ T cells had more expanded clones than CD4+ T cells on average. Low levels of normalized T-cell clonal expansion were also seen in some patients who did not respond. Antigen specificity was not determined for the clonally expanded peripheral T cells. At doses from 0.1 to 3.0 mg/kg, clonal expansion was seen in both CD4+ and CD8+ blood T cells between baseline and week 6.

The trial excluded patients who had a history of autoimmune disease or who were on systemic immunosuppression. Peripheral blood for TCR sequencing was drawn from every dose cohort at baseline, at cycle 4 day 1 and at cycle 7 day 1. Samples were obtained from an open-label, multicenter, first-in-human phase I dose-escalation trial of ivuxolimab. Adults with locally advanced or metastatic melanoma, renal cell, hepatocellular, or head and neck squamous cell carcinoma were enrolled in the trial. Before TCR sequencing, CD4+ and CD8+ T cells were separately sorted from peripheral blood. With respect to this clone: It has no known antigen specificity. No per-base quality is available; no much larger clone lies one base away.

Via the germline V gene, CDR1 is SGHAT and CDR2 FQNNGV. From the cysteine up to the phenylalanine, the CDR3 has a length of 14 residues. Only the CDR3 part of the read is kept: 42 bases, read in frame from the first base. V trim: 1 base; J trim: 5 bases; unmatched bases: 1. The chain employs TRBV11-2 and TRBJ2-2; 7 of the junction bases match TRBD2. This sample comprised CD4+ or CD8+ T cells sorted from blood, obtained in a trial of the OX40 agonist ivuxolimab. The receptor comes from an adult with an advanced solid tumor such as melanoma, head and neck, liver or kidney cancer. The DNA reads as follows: TGTGCCAGCAGCTTAGGGCGGGGGACCGGGGAGCTGTTTTTT. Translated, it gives CASSLGRGTGELFF.